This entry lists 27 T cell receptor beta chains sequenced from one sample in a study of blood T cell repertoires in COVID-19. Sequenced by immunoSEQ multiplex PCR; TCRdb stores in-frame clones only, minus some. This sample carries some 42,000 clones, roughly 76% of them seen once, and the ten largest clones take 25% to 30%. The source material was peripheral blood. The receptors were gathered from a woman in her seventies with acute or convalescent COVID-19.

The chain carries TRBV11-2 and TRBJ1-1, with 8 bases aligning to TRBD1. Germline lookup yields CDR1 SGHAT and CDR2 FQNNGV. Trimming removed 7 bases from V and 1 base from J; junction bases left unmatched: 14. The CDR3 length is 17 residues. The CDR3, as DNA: TGTGCCAGCACCACCATCGGGACAGGACCTGCGAACACTGAAGCTTTCTTT. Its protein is CASTTIGTGPANTEAFF.

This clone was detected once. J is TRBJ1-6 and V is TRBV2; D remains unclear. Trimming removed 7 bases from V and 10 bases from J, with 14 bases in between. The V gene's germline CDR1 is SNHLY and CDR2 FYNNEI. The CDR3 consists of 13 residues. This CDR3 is CASNGGVWSPLHF. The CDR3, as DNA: TGTGCCAGCAATGGCGGGGTTTGGTCACCCCTCCACTTT.

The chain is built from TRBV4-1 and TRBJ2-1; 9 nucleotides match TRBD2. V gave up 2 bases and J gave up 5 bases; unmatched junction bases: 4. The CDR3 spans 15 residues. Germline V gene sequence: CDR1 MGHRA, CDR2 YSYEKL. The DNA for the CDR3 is TGCGCCAGCAGCCAACCGGGCGGGAGGGACAATGAGCAGTTCTTC. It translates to CASSQPGGRDNEQFF.

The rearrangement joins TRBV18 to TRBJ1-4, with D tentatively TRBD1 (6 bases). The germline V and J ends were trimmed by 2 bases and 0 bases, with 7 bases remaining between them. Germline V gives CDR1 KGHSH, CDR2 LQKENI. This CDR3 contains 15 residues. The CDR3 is CASSPRTATNEKLFF. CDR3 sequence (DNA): TGTGCCAGCTCACCAAGGACAGCAACTAATGAAAAACTGTTTTTT.

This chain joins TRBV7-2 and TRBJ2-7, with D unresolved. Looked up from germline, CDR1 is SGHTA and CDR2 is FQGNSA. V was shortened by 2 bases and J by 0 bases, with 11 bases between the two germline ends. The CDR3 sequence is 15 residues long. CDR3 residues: CASSLFRGSSYEQYF. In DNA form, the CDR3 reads TGTGCCAGCAGCTTATTTAGAGGATCCTCCTACGAGCAGTACTTC. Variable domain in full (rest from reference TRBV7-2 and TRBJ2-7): GAGVSQSPSNKVTEKGKDVELRCDPISGHTALYWYRQSLGQGLEFLIYFQGNSAPDKSGLPSDRFSAERTGGSVSTLTIQRTQQEDSAVYLCASSLFRGSSYEQYFGPGTRLTVT.

For the CDR3, the DNA is TGTGCCAGTAGTTCGGGGGGCTTCGATCAGCCCCAGCATTTT. Its protein product is CASSSGGFDQPQHF. The chain is built from TRBV19 and TRBJ1-5; TRBD1 might be the D (6 bases). V was trimmed by 5 bases and J by 5 bases, leaving 13 bases between them. Germline V lookup: CDR1 LNHDA, CDR2 SQIVND (reference sequence). The CDR3 is 14 residues long.

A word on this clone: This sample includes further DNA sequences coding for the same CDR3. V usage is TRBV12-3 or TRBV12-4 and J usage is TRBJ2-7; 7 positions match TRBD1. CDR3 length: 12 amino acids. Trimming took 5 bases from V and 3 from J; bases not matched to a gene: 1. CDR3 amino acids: CASSRDSYEQYF. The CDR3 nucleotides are TGTGCCAGCAGTAGGGACAGCTACGAGCAGTACTTC.

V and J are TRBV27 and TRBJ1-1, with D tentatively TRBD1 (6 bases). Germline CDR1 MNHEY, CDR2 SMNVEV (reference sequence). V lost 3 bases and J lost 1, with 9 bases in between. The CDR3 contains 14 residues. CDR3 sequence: CASSLRGQNTEAFF. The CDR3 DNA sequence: TGTGCCAGCAGTTTGCGGGGGCAGAACACTGAAGCTTTCTTT.

This chain's CDR3 is CASSLPHSGEQFF. Written as DNA, the CDR3 is TGTGCCAGCAGTTTACCCCATAGCGGGGAGCAGTTCTTC. The chain recombines TRBV27 with TRBJ2-1, with 7 bases identical to TRBD2. V lost 2 bases to trimming and J lost 10 bases; unmatched junction nucleotides: 5. The CDR3 is made up of 13 amino acids. Germline V gene sequence: CDR1 MNHEY, CDR2 SMNVEV (reference sequence).

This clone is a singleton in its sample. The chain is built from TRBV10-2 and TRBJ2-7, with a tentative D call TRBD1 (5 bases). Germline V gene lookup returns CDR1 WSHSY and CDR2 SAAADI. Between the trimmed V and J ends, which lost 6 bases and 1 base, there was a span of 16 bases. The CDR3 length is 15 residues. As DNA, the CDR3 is TGCGCCAGCAGACTGGGAAGGGGTCTTTCCTACGAGCAGTACTTC. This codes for CASRLGRGLSYEQYF.

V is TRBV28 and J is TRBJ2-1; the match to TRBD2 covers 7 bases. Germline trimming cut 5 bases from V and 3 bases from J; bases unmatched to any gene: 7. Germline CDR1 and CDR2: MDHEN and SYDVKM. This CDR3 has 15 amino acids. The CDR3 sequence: CASSTWGGGYNEQFF. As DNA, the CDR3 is TGTGCCAGCAGTACCTGGGGGGGAGGCTACAATGAGCAGTTCTTC.

DNA for the CDR3: TGTGCCAGCTCACCTCCTCCGGGGGGGAATGAGCAGTTCTTC. This codes for CASSPPPGGNEQFF. This chain joins TRBV18 and TRBJ2-1; TRBD2 aligns across 8 bases. Per the germline V gene, CDR1 is KGHSH and CDR2 is LQKENI. The CDR3 runs 14 residues. Trimming at V came to 3 bases and at J to 7 bases, leaving 5 bases not matched to a gene.

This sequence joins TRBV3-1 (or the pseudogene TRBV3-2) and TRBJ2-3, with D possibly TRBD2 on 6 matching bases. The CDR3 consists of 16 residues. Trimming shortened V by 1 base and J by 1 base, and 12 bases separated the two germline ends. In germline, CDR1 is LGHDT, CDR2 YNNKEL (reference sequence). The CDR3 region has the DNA TGTGCCAGCAGCCAAGGAATAGCGGTCCGCACAGATACGCAGTATTTT. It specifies CASSQGIAVRTDTQYF.

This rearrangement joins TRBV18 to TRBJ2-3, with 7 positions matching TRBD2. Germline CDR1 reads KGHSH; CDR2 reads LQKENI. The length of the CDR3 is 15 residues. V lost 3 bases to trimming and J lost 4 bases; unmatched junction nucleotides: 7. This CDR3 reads CASSPPGGTADTQYF. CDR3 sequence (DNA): TGTGCCAGCTCACCGCCGGGAGGTACGGCAGATACGCAGTATTTT.

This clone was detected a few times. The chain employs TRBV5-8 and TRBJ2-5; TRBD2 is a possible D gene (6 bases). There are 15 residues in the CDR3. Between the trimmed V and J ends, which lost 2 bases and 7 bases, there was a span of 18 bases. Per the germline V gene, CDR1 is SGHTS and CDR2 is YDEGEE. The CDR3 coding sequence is TGTGCCAGCAGCTTCCGGGACTCCTACTGGGGGACCCAGTACTTC. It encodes CASSFRDSYWGTQYF.

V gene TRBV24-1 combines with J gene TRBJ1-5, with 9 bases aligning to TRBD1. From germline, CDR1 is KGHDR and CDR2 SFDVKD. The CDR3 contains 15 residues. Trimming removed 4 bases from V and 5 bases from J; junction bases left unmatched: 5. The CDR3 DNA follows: TGTGCCACCAGTGACCGGACAGGGGCGTATCAGCCCCAGCATTTT. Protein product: CATSDRTGAYQPQHF.

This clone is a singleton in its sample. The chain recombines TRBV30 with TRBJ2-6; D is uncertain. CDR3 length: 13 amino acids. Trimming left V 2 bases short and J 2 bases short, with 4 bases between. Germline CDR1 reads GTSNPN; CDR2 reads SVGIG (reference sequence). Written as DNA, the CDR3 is TGTGCCTGGAGTCAGGCTGGGGCCAACGTCCTGACTTTC. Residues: CAWSQAGANVLTF. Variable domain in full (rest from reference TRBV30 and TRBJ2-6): SQTIHQWPATLVQPVGSPLSLECTVEGTSNPNLYWYRQAAGRGLQLLFYSVGIGQISSEVPQNLSASRPQDRQFILSSKKLLLSDSGFYLCAWSQAGANVLTFGAGSRLTVL.

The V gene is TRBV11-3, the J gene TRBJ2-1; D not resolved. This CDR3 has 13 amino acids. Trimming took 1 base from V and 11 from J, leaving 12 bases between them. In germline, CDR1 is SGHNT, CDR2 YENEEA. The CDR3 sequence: CASSLVNQMKQFF. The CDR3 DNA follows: TGTGCCAGCAGCTTAGTAAATCAGATGAAGCAGTTCTTC.

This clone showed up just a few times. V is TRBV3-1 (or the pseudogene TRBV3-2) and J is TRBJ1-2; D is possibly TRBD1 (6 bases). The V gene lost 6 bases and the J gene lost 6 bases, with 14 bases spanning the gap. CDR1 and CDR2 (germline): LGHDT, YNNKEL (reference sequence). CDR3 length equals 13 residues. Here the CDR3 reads CASSPTGYHGYTF. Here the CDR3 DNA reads TGTGCCAGCAGTCCCACAGGGTATCATGGCTACACCTTC.

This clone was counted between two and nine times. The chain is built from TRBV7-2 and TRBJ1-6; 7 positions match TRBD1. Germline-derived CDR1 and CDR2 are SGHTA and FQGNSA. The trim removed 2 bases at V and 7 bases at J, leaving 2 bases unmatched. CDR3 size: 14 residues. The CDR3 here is CASSLIQGNSPLHF. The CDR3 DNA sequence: TGTGCCAGCAGCTTAATACAGGGGAATTCACCCCTCCACTTT.

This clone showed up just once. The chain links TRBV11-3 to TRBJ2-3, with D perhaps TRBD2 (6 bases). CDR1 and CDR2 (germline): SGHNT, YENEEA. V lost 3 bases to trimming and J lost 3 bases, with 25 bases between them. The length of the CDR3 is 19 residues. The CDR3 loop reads CASSLGGVLVARETDTQYF. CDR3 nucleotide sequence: TGTGCCAGCAGCTTGGGGGGAGTCCTAGTCGCCCGGGAAACAGATACGCAGTATTTT.

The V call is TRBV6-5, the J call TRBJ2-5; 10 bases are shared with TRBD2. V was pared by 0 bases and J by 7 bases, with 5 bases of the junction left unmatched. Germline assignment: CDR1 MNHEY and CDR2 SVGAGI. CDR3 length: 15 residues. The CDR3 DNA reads TGTGCCAGCAGTTACTCAAAAAGGACTAGCGGGACCCAGTACTTC. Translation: CASSYSKRTSGTQYF.

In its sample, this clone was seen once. This CDR3 is CATGTRNEKLFF. The CDR3 DNA is TGTGCGACCGGGACACGGAATGAAAAACTGTTTTTT. The V call is TRBV15, the J call TRBJ1-4; weak D call: TRBD1 (6 bases). This CDR3 spans 12 amino acids. CDR1 is LNHNV and CDR2 is YYDKDF in the germline V gene (reference sequence).

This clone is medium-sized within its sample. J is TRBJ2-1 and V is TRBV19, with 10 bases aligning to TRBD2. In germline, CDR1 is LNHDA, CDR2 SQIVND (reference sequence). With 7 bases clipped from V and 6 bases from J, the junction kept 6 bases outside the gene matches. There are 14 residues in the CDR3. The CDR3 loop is CASTLAGGLNEQFF. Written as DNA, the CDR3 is TGTGCCAGTACCTTAGCGGGGGGACTCAATGAGCAGTTCTTC.

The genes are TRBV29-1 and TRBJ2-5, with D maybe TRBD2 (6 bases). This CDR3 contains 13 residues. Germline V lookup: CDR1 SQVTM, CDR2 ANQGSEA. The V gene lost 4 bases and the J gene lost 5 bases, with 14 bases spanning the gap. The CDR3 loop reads CSVGRLGWETQYF. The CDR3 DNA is TGCAGCGTTGGGAGACTAGGGTGGGAGACCCAGTACTTC.

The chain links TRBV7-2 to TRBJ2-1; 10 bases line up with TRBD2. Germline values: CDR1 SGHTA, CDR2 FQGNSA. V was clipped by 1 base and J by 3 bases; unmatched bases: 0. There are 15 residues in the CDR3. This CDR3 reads CASSLGTSGYNEQFF. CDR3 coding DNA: TGTGCCAGCAGCTTAGGGACTAGCGGCTACAATGAGCAGTTCTTC.

The CDR3 spells CASSPLGRGNEKLFF. As DNA, the CDR3 is TGTGCCAGCAGCCCCTTAGGCAGGGGGAATGAAAAACTGTTTTTT. The V and J genes are TRBV6-2 or TRBV6-3 and TRBJ1-4; 7 nucleotides line up with TRBD1. The length of the CDR3 is 15 residues. Per the germline V gene, CDR1 is MNHEY and CDR2 is SVGEGT. Losses at the gene ends were 6 bases for V and 5 bases for J; bases not matched to a gene: 9.